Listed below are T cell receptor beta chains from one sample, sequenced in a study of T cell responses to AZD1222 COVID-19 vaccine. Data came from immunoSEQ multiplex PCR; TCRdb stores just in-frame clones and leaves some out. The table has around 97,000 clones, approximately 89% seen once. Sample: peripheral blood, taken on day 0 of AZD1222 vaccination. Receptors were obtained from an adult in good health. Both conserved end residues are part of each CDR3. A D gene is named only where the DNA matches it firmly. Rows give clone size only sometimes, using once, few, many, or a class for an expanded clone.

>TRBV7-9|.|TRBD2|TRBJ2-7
TGTGCCAGCAGCTCCCTTCGGGGGGGCGGGGAGCAGTACTTC
CASSSLRGGGEQYF
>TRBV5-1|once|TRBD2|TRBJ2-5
TGCGCCAGCAGCTCGGGACTAGCGGGGGGCATTCATAGGGAGACCCAGTACTTC
CASSSGLAGGIHRETQYF
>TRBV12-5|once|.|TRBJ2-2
TGTGCTAGTGGTTTCCTTTCGGGTGCCGGGGAGCTGTTTTTT
CASGFLSGAGELFF
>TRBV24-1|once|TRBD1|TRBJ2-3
TGTGCCACCAGTGATTTCCGGGACAGGGACACAGATACGCAGTATTTT
CATSDFRDRDTDTQYF
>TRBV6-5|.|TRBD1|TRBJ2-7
TGTGCCAGCAGTCCAGCAGGGGGCGGCGACGAGCAGTACTTC
CASSPAGGGDEQYF
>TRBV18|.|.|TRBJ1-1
TGTGCCAGCTCCCCTGTCCGGGCTAGAACTGAAACTTTCTTT
CASSPVRARTETFF
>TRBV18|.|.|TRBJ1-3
TGTGCCAGCTCACGGGGCAGTCCCTCTGGAAACACCATATATTTT
CASSRGSPSGNTIYF
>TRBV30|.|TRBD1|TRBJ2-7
TGTGCCTGGAACAAACGGACAGGGGCGGGCGAGCAGTACTTC
CAWNKRTGAGEQYF
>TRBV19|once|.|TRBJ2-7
TGTGCCAGTAGTAGGTCTGGGAGTTTCACCTACGAGCAGTACTTC
CASSRSGSFTYEQYF
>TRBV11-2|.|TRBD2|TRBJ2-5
TGTGCCAGCAGACCGGGACTAGCGGGAGGTGAGACCCAGTACTTC
CASRPGLAGGETQYF
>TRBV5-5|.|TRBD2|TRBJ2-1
TGTGCCAGCAGCTTGGTTAGCGGGAGTTTCGGCAATGAGCAGTTCTTC
CASSLVSGSFGNEQFF
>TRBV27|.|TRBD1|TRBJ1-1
TGTGCCAGCAGTTTAAACACAGGGGGTGGTGAAGCTTTCTTT
CASSLNTGGGEAFF
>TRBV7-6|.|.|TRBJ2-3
TGTGCCAGCAGCTCCCAGGTTCTCGGGGCAGATACGCAGTATTTT
CASSSQVLGADTQYF
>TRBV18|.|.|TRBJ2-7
TGTGCCAGCTCACCTAAACAGGGAGGGGACTACGAGCAGTACTTC
CASSPKQGGDYEQYF
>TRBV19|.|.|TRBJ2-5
TGTGCCAGTAGTAACCGCACCCGGGTTCTCCAAGAGACCCAGTACTTC
CASSNRTRVLQETQYF
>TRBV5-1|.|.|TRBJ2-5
TGCGCCAGCAGCTTGGACTTTATGACAGGCCAAGAGACCCAGTACTTC
CASSLDFMTGQETQYF
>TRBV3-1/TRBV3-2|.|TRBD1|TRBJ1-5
TGTGCCAGCAGCCTAGGACAGGGCAATCAGCCCCAGCATTTT
CASSLGQGNQPQHF
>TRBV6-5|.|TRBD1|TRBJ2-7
TGTGCCACCCAATTCACAGGGGTCAGCGAGCAGTACTTC
CATQFTGVSEQYF
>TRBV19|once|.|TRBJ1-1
TGTGCCAGTAGTATGTCGTTGAACACTGAAGCTTTCTTT
CASSMSLNTEAFF
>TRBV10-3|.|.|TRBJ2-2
TGTGCCATCACGCGGGACCCCACCGGGGAGCTGTTTTTT
CAITRDPTGELFF
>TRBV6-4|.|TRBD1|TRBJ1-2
TGTGCCAGCAGTTTGGACAGGGGATCTGGCGGCTACACCTTC
CASSLDRGSGGYTF
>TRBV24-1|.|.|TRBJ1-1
TGTGCCACCAGTGATAGCGGGACATCGGCTTTCTTT
CATSDSGTSAFF
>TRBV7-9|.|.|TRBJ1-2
TGTGCCAGCAGCCCAGCGGGGGAGGTCTATGGCTACACCTTC
CASSPAGEVYGYTF
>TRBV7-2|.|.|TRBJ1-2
TGTGCCAGCAGCCGGTTATCCCTCGAGGGCTATGGCTACACCTTC
CASSRLSLEGYGYTF
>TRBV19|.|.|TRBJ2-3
TGTGCCAGTAGTATTATCCTGGGCGGGGACACAGATACGCAGTATTTT
CASSIILGGDTDTQYF
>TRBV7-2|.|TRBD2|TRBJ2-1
TGTGCCAGCAGCTTAACTAGCGGGAACTACAATGAGCAGTTCTTC
CASSLTSGNYNEQFF
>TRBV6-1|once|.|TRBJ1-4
TGTGCCAGCAGTGAAGCCCCGGGAGGTACCTATGAAAAACTGTTTTTT
CASSEAPGGTYEKLFF
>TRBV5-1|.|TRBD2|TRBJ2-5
TGCGCCAGCAGCTTGTCTAGCGGGGGCCAAGAGACCCAGTACTTC
CASSLSSGGQETQYF
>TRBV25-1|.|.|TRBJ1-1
TGTGCCAGCAGGCGAACTGAGAACACTGAAGCTTTCTTT
CASRRTENTEAFF
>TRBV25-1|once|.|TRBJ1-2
TGTGCCAGCAGTGAATATAGCGAAGTGGCGGGCTACACCTTC
CASSEYSEVAGYTF
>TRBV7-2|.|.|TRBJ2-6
TGTGCCAGCAGCCCACCAGGGGTCCACTCTGGGGCCAACGTCCTGACTTTC
CASSPPGVHSGANVLTF
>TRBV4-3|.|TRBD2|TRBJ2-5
TGCGCCAGCAGCGAGGGGTACGGGGGGGGTTTCCAAGAGACCCAGTACTTC
CASSEGYGGGFQETQYF
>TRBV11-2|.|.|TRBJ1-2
TGTGCCAGCAGCTTAGGAGCCGGAACTGGTGGCTACACCTTC
CASSLGAGTGGYTF
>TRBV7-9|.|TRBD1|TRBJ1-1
TGTGCCAGCAGCTTAGGGGACAGGGGGAAGAGCGCGGCTTTCTTT
CASSLGDRGKSAAFF
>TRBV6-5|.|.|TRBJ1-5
TGTGCCACCGAAACAGGGTCCGGGCAGCCCCAGCATTTT
CATETGSGQPQHF
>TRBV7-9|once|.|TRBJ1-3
TGTGCCAGCAGCTTAGATCAGGGGTTCGGAAACACCATATATTTT
CASSLDQGFGNTIYF
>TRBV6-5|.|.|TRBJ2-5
TGTGCCAGCAGTTACGCTTTAGGGGGGCGGGAGACCCAGTACTTC
CASSYALGGRETQYF
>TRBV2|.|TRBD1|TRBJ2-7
TGTGCCAGCAGGGGGGACAGTTCCGAGCAGTACTTC
CASRGDSSEQYF
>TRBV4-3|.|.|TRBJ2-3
TGCGCCAGCAGCCTGCAAGGCCTCGGGGGCACAGATACGCAGTATTTT
CASSLQGLGGTDTQYF
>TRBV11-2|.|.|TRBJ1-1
TGTGCCAGCAGCTCCGGTTTCGGTCCGAACACTGAAGCTTTCTTT
CASSSGFGPNTEAFF
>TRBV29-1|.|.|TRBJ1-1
TGCAGCGCCCAAGACACCGGAGGCACTGAAGCTTTCTTT
CSAQDTGGTEAFF
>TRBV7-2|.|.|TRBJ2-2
TGTGCCAGCAGCTTAGCCCATGGATCCGCGAACACCGGGGAGCTGTTTTTT
CASSLAHGSANTGELFF
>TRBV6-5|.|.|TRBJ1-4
TGTGCCAGCACTCGCCAGGTCAATGAAAAACTGTTTTTT
CASTRQVNEKLFF
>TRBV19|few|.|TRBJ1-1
TGTGCCAGCTCGGTCAGGACCTTTGAGGCTTTCTTT
CASSVRTFEAFF
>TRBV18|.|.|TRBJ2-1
TGTGCCAGCTCAACTAATGGAGGGACTGAGCAGTTCTTC
CASSTNGGTEQFF
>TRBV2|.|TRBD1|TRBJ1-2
TGTGCCAGCCGCGGGACAGCCGACTCGGGCTACACCTTC
CASRGTADSGYTF
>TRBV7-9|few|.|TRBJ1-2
TGTGCCAGCAGACGGACGGAGGGAGGCTACACCTTC
CASRRTEGGYTF
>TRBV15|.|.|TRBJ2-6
TGTGCCACCAGCAGAGGGGGGCGCACTGGGGCCAACGTCCTGACTTTC
CATSRGGRTGANVLTF
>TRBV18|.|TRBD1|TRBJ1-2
TGTGCCAGCTCACCACAACAGGGGGCTAACTATGGCTACACCTTC
CASSPQQGANYGYTF
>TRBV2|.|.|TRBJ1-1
TGTGCCAGCAGTGAGGGGGTGTTGAACACTGAAGCTTTCTTT
CASSEGVLNTEAFF
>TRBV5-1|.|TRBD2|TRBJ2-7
TGCGCCAGCAGCTCGGGACTAGCATACGAGCAGTACTTC
CASSSGLAYEQYF
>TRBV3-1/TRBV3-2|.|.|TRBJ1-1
TGTGCCAGCAGCCAAGACGTCAAAGCAGAAGCTTTCTTT
CASSQDVKAEAFF
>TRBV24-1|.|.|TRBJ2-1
TGTGCCACCAGTGAGGGGGCCTCGAATGAGCAGTTCTTC
CATSEGASNEQFF
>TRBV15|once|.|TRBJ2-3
TGTGCCACCAGCAGAGATCCGGCCGATACGCAGTATTTT
CATSRDPADTQYF
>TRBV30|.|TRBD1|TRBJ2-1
TGTGCCTGGAGTGTACGGGACAGAAACAATGAGCAGTTCTTC
CAWSVRDRNNEQFF
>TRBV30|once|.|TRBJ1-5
TGTGCCTGGAGTAAGGTTTTGGGCGGTCAGCCCCAGCATTTT
CAWSKVLGGQPQHF
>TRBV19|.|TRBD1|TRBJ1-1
TGTGCCAGTAGAGTTTGGGCACAGGGGGGATATGAAGCTTTCTTT
CASRVWAQGGYEAFF
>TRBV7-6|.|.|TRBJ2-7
TGTGCCAGCGGGAATCTAGCCTACGAGCAGTACTTC
CASGNLAYEQYF
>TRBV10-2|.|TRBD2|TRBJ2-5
TGCGCCAGCAGTAAAACCGGGACTAGCGGCCAAGAGACCCAGTACTTC
CASSKTGTSGQETQYF